This T cell receptor (beta chain) was sequenced in a study of CD8 T cells in ankylosing spondylitis (dated by TCRdb to the late 2010s). Notes on the research overall: To find TCR variants linked to disease, the study profiled T cell receptor beta repertoires in ankylosing spondylitis patients and healthy donors. In total, the full study cohort was made up of 85 to 140 healthy donors and approximately 24 ankylosing spondylitis patients. Peripheral blood was sampled, and synovial fluid was also collected from ankylosing spondylitis patients.

CDR1 and CDR2 were assigned from the germline V gene (reference sequence) as DFQATT and SNEGSKA. The CDR3 covers 14 residues, taking in both the cysteine and the phenylalanine. The read is trimmed to its CDR3 DNA, 42 bases read in frame from base 1. V is clipped by 6 bases and J by 0 bases, and the sequence between their germline boundaries is 15 bases long. Sequencing relied on an Illumina HiSeq 2500. Quantitative 5'-RACE with molecular barcodes was used to prepare TCR beta libraries. As for the authors' bioinformatics: A new computational method based on a probabilistic model of VDJ rearrangement was used to identify disease-linked TCR variants. TCRdb ran its own pipeline on the public reads, namely fastp trimming at Q25 and MiXCR clone calling, and kept in-frame beta chains. Identical CDR3 protein sequences are pooled into one entry, listed with their most common genes and DNA. The V and J calls and clone size are TCRdb's, not the authors'. The sample has fewer than 400,000 distinct CDR3 sequences on record, roughly 8% of them singletons. The top ten constitute 13% to 15% of the sample.

Study-level results and caveats: A CD8+ phenotype was shown by the disease-linked clones, which were found at relatively low frequencies in peripheral blood. Blood from ankylosing spondylitis patients appeared to be characterized by a TCR beta motif made up of several highly homologous amino acid variants. Some motif variants were previously reported in synovial fluid and blood of reactive arthritis patients, suggesting common disease-initiation mechanisms. The disease-linked clones were reported to be significantly enriched in matched synovial fluid samples from ankylosing spondylitis patients.

This clonotype was counted only a few times. Its antigen is currently not known. Nothing much larger sits one base from this clone, and base qualities are not available. The sequenced material came from blood, either unsorted or a sorted T cell fraction (not recorded which). The sequence was collected from a male donor with ankylosing spondylitis. The receptor chain draws on TRBV20-1 and TRBJ2-7; possibly the D gene is TRBD2, per 5 matching bases. CDR3 loop: CSAKRTDGSYEQYF. In nucleotides, the sequence is TGCAGTGCCAAGAGGACTGACGGCTCCTACGAGCAGTACTTC.